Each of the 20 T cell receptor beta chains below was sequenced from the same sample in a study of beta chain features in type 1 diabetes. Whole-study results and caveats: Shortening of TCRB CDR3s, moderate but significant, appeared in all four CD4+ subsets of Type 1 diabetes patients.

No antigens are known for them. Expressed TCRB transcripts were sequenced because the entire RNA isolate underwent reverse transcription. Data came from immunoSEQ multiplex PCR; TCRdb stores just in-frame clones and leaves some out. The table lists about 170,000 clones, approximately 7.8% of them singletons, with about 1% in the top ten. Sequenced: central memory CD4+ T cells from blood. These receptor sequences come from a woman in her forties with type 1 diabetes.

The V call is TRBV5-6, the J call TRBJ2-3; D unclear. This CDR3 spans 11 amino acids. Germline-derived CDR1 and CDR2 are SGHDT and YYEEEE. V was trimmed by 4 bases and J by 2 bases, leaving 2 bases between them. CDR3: CASSLTDTQYF. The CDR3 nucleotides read TGTGCCAGCAGCCTCACAGATACGCAGTATTTT.

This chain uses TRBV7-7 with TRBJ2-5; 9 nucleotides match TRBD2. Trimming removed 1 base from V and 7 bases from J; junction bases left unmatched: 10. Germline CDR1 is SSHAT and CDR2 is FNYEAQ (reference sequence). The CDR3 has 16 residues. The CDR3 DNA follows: TGTGCCAGCAGCTTAGGATACGATAGCGGGAGTGGGACCCAGTACTTC. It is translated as CASSLGYDSGSGTQYF.

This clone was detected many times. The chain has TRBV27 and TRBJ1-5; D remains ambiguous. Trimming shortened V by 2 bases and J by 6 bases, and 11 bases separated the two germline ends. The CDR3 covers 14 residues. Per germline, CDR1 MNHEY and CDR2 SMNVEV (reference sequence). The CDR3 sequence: CASSLSISGQPQHF. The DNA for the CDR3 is TGTGCCAGCAGTTTAAGTATTAGTGGTCAGCCCCAGCATTTT.

The CDR3 sequence is CASSQDRSSGNTIYF. The CDR3 DNA reads as TGTGCCAGCAGCCAAGACAGGTCCTCTGGAAACACCATATATTTT. This chain links TRBV4-2 with TRBJ1-3; the D is unclear. Germline V CDR1 and CDR2: LGHNA, YNFKEQ. V was cut by 0 bases and J by 0 bases, with 6 bases left in between. The CDR3 has 15 amino acids.

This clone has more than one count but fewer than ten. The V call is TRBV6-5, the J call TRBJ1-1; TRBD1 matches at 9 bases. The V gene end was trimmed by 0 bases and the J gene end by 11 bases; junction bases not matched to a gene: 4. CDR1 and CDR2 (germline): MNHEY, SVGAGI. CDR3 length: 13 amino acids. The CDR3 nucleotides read TGTGCCAGCAGTTACTCACAGGGGGCGGATGCTTTCTTT. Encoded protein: CASSYSQGADAFF.

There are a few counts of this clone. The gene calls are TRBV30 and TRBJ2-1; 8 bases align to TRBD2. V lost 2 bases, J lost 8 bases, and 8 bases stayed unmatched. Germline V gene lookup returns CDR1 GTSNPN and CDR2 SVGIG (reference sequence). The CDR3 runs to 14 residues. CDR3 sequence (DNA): TGTGCCTGGAGTTTCGGGAGGGCCGAGGATGAGCAGTTCTTC. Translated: CAWSFGRAEDEQFF.

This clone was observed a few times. The CDR3 sequence is CASSIDWTDTQYF. In DNA, the CDR3 is TGTGCCAGCAGCATCGACTGGACAGATACGCAGTATTTT. The chain combines TRBV7-2 with TRBJ2-3; no firm D call. This CDR3 region has 13 residues. CDR1 SGHTA and CDR2 FQGNSA come from the germline V gene. The V gene lost 5 bases and the J gene lost 3 bases, with 9 bases spanning the gap. Full variable domain (rest looked up from reference TRBV7-2 and TRBJ2-3): GAGVSQSPSNKVTEKGKDVELRCDPISGHTALYWYRQSLGQGLEFLIYFQGNSAPDKSGLPSDRFSAERTGGSVSTLTIQRTQQEDSAVYLCASSIDWTDTQYFGPGTRLTVL.

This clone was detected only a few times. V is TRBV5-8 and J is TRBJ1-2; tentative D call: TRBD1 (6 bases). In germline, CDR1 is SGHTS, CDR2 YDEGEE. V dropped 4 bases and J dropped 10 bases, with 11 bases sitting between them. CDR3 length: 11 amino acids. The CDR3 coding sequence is TGTGCCAGCAGCCCGTACAGGGACTACACCTTC. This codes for CASSPYRDYTF.

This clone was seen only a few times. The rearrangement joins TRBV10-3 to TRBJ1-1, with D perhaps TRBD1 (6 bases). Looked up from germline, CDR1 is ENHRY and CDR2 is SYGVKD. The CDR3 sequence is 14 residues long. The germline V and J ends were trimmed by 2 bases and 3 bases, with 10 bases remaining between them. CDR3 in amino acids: CAISERGADTEAFF. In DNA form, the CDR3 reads TGTGCCATCAGTGAGCGGGGGGCGGACACTGAAGCTTTCTTT.

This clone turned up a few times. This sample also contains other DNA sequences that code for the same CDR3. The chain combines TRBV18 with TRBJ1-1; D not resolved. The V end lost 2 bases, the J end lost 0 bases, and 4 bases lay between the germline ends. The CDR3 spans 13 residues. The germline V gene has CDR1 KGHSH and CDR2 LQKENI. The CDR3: CASSPTVNTEAFF. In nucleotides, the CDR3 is TGTGCCAGCTCACCAACGGTGAACACTGAAGCTTTCTTT.

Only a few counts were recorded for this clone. The CDR3 DNA follows: TGTGCCAGCAGCCAAGCCGGGACAGGGGGCTTATACGAGCAGTACTTC. It encodes CASSQAGTGGLYEQYF. The V gene is TRBV4-2, the J gene TRBJ2-7; 12 bases match TRBD1. Germline V lookup: CDR1 LGHNA, CDR2 YNFKEQ. V dropped 1 base and J dropped 4; count of bases not matched to a gene: 5. The CDR3 loop spans 16 amino acids.

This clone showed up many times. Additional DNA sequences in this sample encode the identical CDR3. In DNA form, the CDR3 reads TGTGCCAGTAGTCCCCGGACTAGCACAGATACGCAGTATTTT. Its protein is CASSPRTSTDTQYF. V usage is TRBV19 and J usage is TRBJ2-3; possible D gene TRBD2, 5 bases. CDR3 length: 14 amino acids. Trimming took 5 bases from V and 0 from J, leaving 9 bases between them. Germline V CDR1 and CDR2: LNHDA, SQIVND (reference sequence). The complete variable domain, with remaining parts taken from reference TRBV19 and TRBJ2-3, reads DGGITQSPKYLFRKEGQNVTLSCEQNLNHDAMYWYRQDPGQGLRLIYYSQIVNDFQKGDIAEGYSVSREKKESFPLTVTSAQKNPTAFYLCASSPRTSTDTQYFGPGTRLTVL.

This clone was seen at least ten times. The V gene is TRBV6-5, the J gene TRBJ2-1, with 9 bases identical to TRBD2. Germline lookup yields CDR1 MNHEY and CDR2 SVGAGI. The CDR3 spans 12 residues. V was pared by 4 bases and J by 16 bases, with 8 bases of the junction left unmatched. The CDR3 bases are TGTGCCAGCAGTTCCCCGGGACTAGCTTCCTTCTTC. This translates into CASSSPGLASFF.

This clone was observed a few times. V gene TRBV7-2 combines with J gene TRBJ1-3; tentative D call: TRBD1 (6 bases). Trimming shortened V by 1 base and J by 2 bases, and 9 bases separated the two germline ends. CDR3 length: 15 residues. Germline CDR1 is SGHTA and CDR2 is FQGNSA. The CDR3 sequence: CASSLDWGPGNTIYF. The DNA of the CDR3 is TGTGCCAGCAGCTTAGATTGGGGGCCTGGAAACACCATATATTTT. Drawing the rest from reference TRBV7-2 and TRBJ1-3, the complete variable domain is GAGVSQSPSNKVTEKGKDVELRCDPISGHTALYWYRQSLGQGLEFLIYFQGNSAPDKSGLPSDRFSAERTGGSVSTLTIQRTQQEDSAVYLCASSLDWGPGNTIYFGEGSWLTVV.

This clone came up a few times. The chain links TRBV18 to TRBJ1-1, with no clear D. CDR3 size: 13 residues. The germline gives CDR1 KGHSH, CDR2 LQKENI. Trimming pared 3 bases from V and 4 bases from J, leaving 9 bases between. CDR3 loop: CASSPVQITEAFF. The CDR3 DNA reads TGTGCCAGCTCACCCGTACAGATCACTGAAGCTTTCTTT. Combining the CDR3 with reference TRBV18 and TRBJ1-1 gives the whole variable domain NAGVMQNPRHLVRRRGQEARLRCSPMKGHSHVYWYRQLPEEGLKFMVYLQKENIIDESGMPKERFSAEFPKEGPSILRIQQVVRGDSAAYFCASSPVQITEAFFGQGTRLTVV.

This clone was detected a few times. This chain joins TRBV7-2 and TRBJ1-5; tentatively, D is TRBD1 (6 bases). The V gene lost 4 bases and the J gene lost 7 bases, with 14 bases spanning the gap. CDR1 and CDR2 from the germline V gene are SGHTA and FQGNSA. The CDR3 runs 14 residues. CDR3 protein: CASSSQGRQQPQHF. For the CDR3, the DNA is TGTGCCAGCAGCTCACAGGGAAGGCAACAGCCCCAGCATTTT.

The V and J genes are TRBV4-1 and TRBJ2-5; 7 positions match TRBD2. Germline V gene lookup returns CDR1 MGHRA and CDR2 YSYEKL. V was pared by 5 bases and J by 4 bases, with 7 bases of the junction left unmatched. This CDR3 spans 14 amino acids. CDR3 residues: CASSLGGVVETQYF. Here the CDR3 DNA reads TGCGCCAGCAGCTTGGGAGGGGTGGTAGAGACCCAGTACTTC.

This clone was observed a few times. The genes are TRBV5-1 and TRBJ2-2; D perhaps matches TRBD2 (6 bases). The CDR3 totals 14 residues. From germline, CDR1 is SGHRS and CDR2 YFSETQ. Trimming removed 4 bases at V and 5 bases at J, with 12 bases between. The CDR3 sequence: CASSPLGGTGELFF. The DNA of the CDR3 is TGCGCCAGCAGCCCACTTGGAGGGACCGGGGAGCTGTTTTTT.

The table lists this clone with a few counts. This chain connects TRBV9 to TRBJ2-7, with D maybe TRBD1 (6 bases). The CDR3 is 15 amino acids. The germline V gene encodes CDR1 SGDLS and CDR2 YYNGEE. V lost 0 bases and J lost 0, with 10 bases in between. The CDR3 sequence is CASSVAGASSYEQYF. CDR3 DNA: TGTGCCAGCAGCGTAGCAGGGGCGAGCTCCTACGAGCAGTACTTC.

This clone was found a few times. CDR3 nucleotide sequence: TGTGCCTGGACCCCCCCCGGGGCTAGCGGGGATTACGAGCAGTACTTC. As protein: CAWTPPGASGDYEQYF. V is TRBV30 and J is TRBJ2-7, with 9 bases identical to TRBD2. Germline values: CDR1 GTSNPN, CDR2 SVGIG (reference sequence). After removal of 4 bases from V and 4 bases from J, the junction contained 14 bases not matched to a gene. This CDR3 is 16 amino acids long.